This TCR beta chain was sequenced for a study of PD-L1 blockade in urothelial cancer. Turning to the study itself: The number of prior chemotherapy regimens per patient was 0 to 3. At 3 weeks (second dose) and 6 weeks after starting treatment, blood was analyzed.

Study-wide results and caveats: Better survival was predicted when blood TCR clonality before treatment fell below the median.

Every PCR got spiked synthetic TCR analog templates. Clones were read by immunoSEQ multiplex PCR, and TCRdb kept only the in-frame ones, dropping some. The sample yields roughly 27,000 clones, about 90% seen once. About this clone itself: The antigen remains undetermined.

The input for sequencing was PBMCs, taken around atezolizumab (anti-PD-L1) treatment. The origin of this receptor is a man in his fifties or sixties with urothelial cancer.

CDR3 sequence: CASRPSGIHEQYF. DNA for the CDR3: TGTGCCAGTAGGCCTAGCGGGATTCACGAGCAGTACTTC. The V and J genes are TRBV19 and TRBJ2-7, with 9 bases identical to TRBD2. This CDR3 is built from 13 residues. Germline CDR1 reads LNHDA; CDR2 reads SQIVND (reference sequence). V dropped 6 bases and J dropped 5; count of bases not matched to a gene: 5. The whole variable domain, remainder taken from reference TRBV19 and TRBJ2-7, is DGGITQSPKYLFRKEGQNVTLSCEQNLNHDAMYWYRQDPGQGLRLIYYSQIVNDFQKGDIAEGYSVSREKKESFPLTVTSAQKNPTAFYLCASRPSGIHEQYFGPGTRLTVT.